These 14 T cell receptor beta chains were sequenced from one sample in a study of shared T cell receptors in the human thymus. This table comes from immunoSEQ multiplex PCR, and its TCRdb copy is limited to in-frame clones, with some not included. The sample shows 720,000 or so clones, over 75% of them seen only once. These records were also assigned to another study, of human thymus T cells.

Material: thymocytes. All receptors come from a girl under three years old with a congenital heart defect.

This chain joins TRBV9 and TRBJ1-2; the D gene is possibly TRBD1 (6 bases). The CDR3 consists of 16 residues. The V gene's germline CDR1 is SGDLS and CDR2 YYNGEE. V was clipped by 0 bases and J by 1 base, with 13 bases between them. CDR3 residues: CASSVEFWTDNYGYTF. In DNA, the CDR3 is TGTGCCAGCAGCGTAGAGTTTTGGACAGATAACTATGGCTACACCTTC.

This chain links TRBV5-1 with TRBJ1-2, with 11 bases lining up with TRBD1. Germline CDR1 is SGHRS and CDR2 is YFSETQ. Trimming cost V 0 bases and J 4 bases; bases outside gene matches: 11. The CDR3 has 18 amino acids. In nucleotides, the CDR3 is TGCGCCAGCAGCTTGGGGGAAACGGACAGGGGGCTGGTCTATGGCTACACCTTC. This codes for CASSLGETDRGLVYGYTF.

In DNA form, the CDR3 reads TGTGCCAGCACTCCTCATAGGGGACAGGGGTCAGATACGCAGTATTTT. It translates to CASTPHRGQGSDTQYF. V usage is TRBV27 and J usage is TRBJ2-3; 10 nucleotides align to TRBD1. CDR3 size: 16 residues. The germline V gene has CDR1 MNHEY and CDR2 SMNVEV (reference sequence). V lost 7 bases, J lost 4 bases, and 11 bases stayed unmatched.

This sequence joins TRBV5-1 and TRBJ1-1, with a weak D call TRBD1 (5 bases). CDR1 SGHRS and CDR2 YFSETQ come from the germline V gene. Trimming shortened V by 4 bases and J by 1 base, and 20 bases separated the two germline ends. This CDR3 region has 17 residues. CDR3 DNA sequence: TGCGCCAGCAGCCTTGGGGGGTGGAGGGGAGCGAACACTGAAGCTTTCTTT. It encodes CASSLGGWRGANTEAFF.

This rearrangement joins TRBV29-1 to TRBJ1-2; a possible D gene is TRBD1 (6 bases). Trimming shortened V by 4 bases and J by 6 bases, and 12 bases separated the two germline ends. The CDR3 runs to 12 residues. Germline CDR1 reads SQVTM; CDR2 reads ANQGSEA. CDR3 DNA: TGCAGCGTTGGGGGGCGCATCCATGGCTACACCTTC. This sequence encodes CSVGGRIHGYTF. Supplemented by reference TRBV29-1 and TRBJ1-2, the full variable domain reads SAVISQKPSRDICQRGTSLTIQCQVDSQVTMMFWYRQQPGQSLTLIATANQGSEATYESGFVIDKFPISRPNLTFSTLTVSNMSPEDSSIYLCSVGGRIHGYTFGSGTRLTVV.

The rearrangement uses TRBV4-1 and TRBJ2-2; TRBD2 matches 11 bases. With 4 bases clipped from V and 4 bases from J, the junction kept 8 bases outside the gene matches. The CDR3 totals 17 residues. Per the germline V gene, CDR1 is MGHRA and CDR2 is YSYEKL. The CDR3 DNA reads TGCGCCAGCAGCCCGATAGCGGGGGGGCCGGGCACCGGGGAGCTGTTTTTT. Protein: CASSPIAGGPGTGELFF.

The V gene is TRBV2, the J gene TRBJ2-1; 7 bases agree with TRBD1. From germline, CDR1 is SNHLY and CDR2 FYNNEI. Trimming took 3 bases from V and 6 from J; bases not matched to a gene: 11. This CDR3 spans 16 amino acids. In DNA form, the CDR3 reads TGTGCCAGCAGTGAGGTTGACAGGGACCCTGTCAATGAGCAGTTCTTC. This codes for CASSEVDRDPVNEQFF.

This rearrangement joins TRBV18 to TRBJ2-7; 8 bases map to TRBD1. V gave up 6 bases and J gave up 6 bases; unmatched junction bases: 10. The CDR3 extends over 14 amino acids. The germline V gene encodes CDR1 KGHSH and CDR2 LQKENI. The CDR3 sequence is CASSQIPRGREQYF. The DNA of the CDR3 is TGTGCCAGCTCTCAAATCCCCAGGGGGCGCGAGCAGTACTTC.

This sequence joins TRBV10-1 and TRBJ1-1; tentatively, D is TRBD1 (6 bases). CDR3 size: 14 residues. V was shortened by 7 bases and J by 2 bases, with 14 bases between the two germline ends. CDR1 WNHNN and CDR2 SYGVQD come from the germline V gene (reference sequence). CDR3 sequence: CASTQGTLNTEAFF. The CDR3 nucleotides are TGCGCCAGCACCCAGGGGACCCTCAACACTGAAGCTTTCTTT.

The CDR3 sequence: CASSSGFGGYTF. CDR3 coding DNA: TGTGCCAGCAGCTCAGGCTTTGGTGGCTACACCTTC. This chain links TRBV6-5 with TRBJ1-2; D gene unclear. This CDR3 has 12 residues. Deletions cut 6 bases from V and 7 bases from J, with 12 bases between. The V gene's germline CDR1 is MNHEY and CDR2 SVGAGI.

The chain carries TRBV11-2 and TRBJ2-5; the D gene is possibly TRBD2 (5 bases). The J call is in doubt because the DNA end fits TRBJ2-7 better. Germline V lookup: CDR1 SGHAT, CDR2 FQNNGV. The length of the CDR3 is 15 residues. The CDR3 region is CASSLEAAEAYEQYF. CDR3 DNA: TGTGCCAGCAGCTTAGAGGCAGCGGAGGCCTACGAGCAGTACTTC.

V gene TRBV7-2 combines with J gene TRBJ1-2; 10 nucleotides align to TRBD1. Germline V gene data show CDR1 as SGHTA and CDR2 as FQGNSA. Trimming took 1 base from V and 7 from J; bases not matched to a gene: 6. This CDR3 comprises 15 residues. This CDR3 reads CASSLGDRGYAGYTF. In nucleotides, the CDR3 is TGTGCCAGCAGCTTAGGGGACAGGGGTTACGCTGGCTACACCTTC.

The rearrangement links TRBV5-6 to TRBJ2-3, with D possibly matching TRBD2 (5 bases). The CDR3 length is 16 residues. Trimming pared 3 bases from V and 1 base from J, leaving 15 bases between. CDR1 is SGHDT, CDR2 YYEEEE, per germline. CDR3 amino acids: CASSWFSGVRTDTQYF. Here the CDR3 DNA reads TGTGCCAGCAGCTGGTTCAGCGGCGTTCGCACAGATACGCAGTATTTT.

Only one count was recorded for this clone. CDR3 DNA sequence: TGTGCCAGCAGCTTTGAAGGGAGAGAACAACGAACCTACACTGAAGCTTTCTTT. Translation: CASSFEGREQRTYTEAFF. The chain has TRBV5-5 and TRBJ1-1; no definite D call. Trimming took 2 bases from V and 3 from J, leaving 23 bases between them. Germline CDR1 is SGHKS and CDR2 is YYEKEE (reference sequence). The CDR3 spans 18 residues.